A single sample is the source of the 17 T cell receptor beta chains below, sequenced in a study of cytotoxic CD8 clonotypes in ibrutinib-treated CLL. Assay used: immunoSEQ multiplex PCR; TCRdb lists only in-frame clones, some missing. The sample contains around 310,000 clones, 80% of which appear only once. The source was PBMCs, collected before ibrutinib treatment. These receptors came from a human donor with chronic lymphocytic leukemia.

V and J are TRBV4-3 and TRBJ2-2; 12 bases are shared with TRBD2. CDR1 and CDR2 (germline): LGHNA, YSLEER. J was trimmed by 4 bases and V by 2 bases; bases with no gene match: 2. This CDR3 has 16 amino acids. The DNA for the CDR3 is TGCGCCAGCAGCCAAAGACTAGCGGGAGTCACCGGGGAGCTGTTTTTT. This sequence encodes CASSQRLAGVTGELFF.

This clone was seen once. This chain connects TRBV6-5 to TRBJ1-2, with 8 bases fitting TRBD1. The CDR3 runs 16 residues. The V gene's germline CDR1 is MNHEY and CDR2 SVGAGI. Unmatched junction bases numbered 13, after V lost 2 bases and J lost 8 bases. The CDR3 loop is CASSYKNQGAFYGYTF. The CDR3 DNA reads TGTGCCAGCAGTTACAAGAACCAGGGGGCGTTCTACGGCTACACCTTC.

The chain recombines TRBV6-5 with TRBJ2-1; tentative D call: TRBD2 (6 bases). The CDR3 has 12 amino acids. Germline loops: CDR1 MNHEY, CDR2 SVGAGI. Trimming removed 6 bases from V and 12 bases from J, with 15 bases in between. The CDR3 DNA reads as TGTGCCAGCAGATCCCGGGACTTGGGGCAGTTCTTC. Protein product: CASRSRDLGQFF.

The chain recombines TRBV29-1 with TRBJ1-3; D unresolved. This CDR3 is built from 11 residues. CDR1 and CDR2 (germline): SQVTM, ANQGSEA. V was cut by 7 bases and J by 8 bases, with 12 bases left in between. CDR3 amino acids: CSALDGHTIYF. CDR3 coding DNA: TGCAGCGCCTTGGACGGACACACCATATATTTT. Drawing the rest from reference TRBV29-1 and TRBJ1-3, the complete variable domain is SAVISQKPSRDICQRGTSLTIQCQVDSQVTMMFWYRQQPGQSLTLIATANQGSEATYESGFVIDKFPISRPNLTFSTLTVSNMSPEDSSIYLCSALDGHTIYFGEGSWLTVV.

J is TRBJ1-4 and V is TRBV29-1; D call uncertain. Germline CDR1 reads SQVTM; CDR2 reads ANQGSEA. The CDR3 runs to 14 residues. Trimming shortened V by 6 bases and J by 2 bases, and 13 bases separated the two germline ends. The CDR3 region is CSVRGWGTNEKLFF. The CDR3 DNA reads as TGCAGCGTCAGAGGGTGGGGTACTAATGAAAAACTGTTTTTT.

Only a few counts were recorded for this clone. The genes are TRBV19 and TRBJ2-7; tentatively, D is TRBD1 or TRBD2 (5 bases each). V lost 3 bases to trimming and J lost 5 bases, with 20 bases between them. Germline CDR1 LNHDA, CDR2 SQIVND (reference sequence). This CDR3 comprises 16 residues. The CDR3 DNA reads TGTGCCAGTAGTATTGGGCCGGGGCCCTTCAGCAACGAGCAGTACTTC. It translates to CASSIGPGPFSNEQYF.

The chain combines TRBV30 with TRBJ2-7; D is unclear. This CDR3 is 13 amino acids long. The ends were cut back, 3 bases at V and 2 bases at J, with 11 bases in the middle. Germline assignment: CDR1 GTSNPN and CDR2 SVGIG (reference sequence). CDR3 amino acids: CAWSTSTTYEQYF. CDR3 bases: TGTGCCTGGAGCACCTCTACTACCTACGAGCAGTACTTC.

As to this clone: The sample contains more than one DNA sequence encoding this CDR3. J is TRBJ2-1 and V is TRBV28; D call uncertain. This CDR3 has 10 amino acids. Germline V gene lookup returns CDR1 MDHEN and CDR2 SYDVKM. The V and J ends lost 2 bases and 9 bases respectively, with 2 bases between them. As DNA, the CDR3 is TGTGCCAGCAGTTTAGTTGAGCAGTTCTTC. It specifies CASSLVEQFF.

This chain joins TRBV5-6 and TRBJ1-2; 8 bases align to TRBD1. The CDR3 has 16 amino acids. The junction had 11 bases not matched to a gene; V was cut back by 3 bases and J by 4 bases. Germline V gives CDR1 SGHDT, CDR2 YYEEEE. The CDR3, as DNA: TGTGCCAGCAGCTCTCCCCGGACAGGGTTTAGCTATGGCTACACCTTC. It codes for CASSSPRTGFSYGYTF. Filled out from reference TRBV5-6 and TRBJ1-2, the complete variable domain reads DAGVTQSPTHLIKTRGQQVTLRCSPKSGHDTVSWYQQALGQGPQFIFQYYEEEERQRGNFPDRFSGHQFPNYSSELNVNALLLGDSALYLCASSSPRTGFSYGYTFGSGTRLTVV.

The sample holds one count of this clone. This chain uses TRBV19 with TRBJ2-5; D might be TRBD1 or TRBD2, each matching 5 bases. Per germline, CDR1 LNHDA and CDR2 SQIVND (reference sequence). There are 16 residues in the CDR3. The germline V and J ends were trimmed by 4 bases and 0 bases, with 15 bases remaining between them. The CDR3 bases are TGTGCCAGTAGTACGTACGGGACCCCGTACCAAGAGACCCAGTACTTC. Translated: CASSTYGTPYQETQYF. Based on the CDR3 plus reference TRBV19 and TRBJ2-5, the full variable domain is DGGITQSPKYLFRKEGQNVTLSCEQNLNHDAMYWYRQDPGQGLRLIYYSQIVNDFQKGDIAEGYSVSREKKESFPLTVTSAQKNPTAFYLCASSTYGTPYQETQYFGPGTRLLVL.

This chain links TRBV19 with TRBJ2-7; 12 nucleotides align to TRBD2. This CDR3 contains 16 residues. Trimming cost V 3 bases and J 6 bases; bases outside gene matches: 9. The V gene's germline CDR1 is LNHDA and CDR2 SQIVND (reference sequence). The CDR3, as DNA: TGTGCCAGTAGTATGAGACTAGCGGGAGCGGGTTCCGAGCAGTACTTC. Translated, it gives CASSMRLAGAGSEQYF.

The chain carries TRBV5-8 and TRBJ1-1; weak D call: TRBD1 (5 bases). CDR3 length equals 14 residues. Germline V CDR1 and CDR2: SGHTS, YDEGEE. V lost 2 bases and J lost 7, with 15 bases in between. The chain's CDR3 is CASSFWTTRNEAFF. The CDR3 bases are TGTGCCAGCAGCTTTTGGACAACACGTAATGAAGCTTTCTTT.

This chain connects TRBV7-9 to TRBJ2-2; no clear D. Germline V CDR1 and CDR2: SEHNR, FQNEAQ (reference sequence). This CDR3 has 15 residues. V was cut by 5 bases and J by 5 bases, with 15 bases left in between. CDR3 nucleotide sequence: TGTGCCAGCAGCCTGACGACCCCGGTTACCGGGGAGCTGTTTTTT. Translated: CASSLTTPVTGELFF.

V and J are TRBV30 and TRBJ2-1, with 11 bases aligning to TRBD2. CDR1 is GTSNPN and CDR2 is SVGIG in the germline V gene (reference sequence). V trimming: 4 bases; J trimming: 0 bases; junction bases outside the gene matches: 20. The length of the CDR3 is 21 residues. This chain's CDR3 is CAWTETSGIQLLKSSYNEQFF. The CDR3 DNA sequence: TGTGCCTGGACTGAGACTAGCGGGATACAATTGTTAAAGAGCTCCTACAATGAGCAGTTCTTC. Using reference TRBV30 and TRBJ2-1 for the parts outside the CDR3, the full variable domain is SQTIHQWPATLVQPVGSPLSLECTVEGTSNPNLYWYRQAAGRGLQLLFYSVGIGQISSEVPQNLSASRPQDRQFILSSKKLLLSDSGFYLCAWTETSGIQLLKSSYNEQFFGPGTRLTVL.

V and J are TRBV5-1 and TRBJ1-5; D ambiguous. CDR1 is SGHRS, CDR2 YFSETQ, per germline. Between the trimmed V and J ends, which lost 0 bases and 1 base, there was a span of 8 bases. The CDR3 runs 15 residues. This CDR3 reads CASSLDLSSNQPQHF. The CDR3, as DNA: TGCGCCAGCAGCTTGGACCTATCCAGCAATCAGCCCCAGCATTTT.

In nucleotides, the CDR3 is TGTGCCAGCAGCCCCGGGTGGGAGGGAGGCGAGCAGTACTTC. Translated, it gives CASSPGWEGGEQYF. The V and J genes are TRBV13 and TRBJ2-7; TRBD2 matches 7 bases. This CDR3 contains 14 residues. Germline lookup yields CDR1 PRHDT and CDR2 FYEKMQ (reference sequence). With 5 bases clipped from V and 6 bases from J, the junction kept 10 bases outside the gene matches.

The CDR3 DNA sequence: TGTGCCAGCAGTACCTATGGGACTGGAAACACCATATATTTT. This encodes CASSTYGTGNTIYF. This sequence joins TRBV7-2 and TRBJ1-3; no clear D. Germline lookup yields CDR1 SGHTA and CDR2 FQGNSA. CDR3 length: 14 residues. V lost 6 bases to trimming and J lost 2 bases, with 11 bases between them.